These 14 T cell receptor beta chains came from one sample sequenced in a study of cytomegalovirus exposure and HLA in healthy donors. The PCR was carried out with 60 Vbeta primers and 13 Jbeta primers. Measured with immunoSEQ multiplex PCR; TCRdb has only the in-frame clones, and not every one. The sample includes tens of thousands of clones, around 79% seen only once; the top ten take around 15%. The source material was PBMCs. The receptors derive from a woman in her thirties or forties in good health and CMV-seropositive.

This clone turned up a few times. The chain uses TRBV7-3 and TRBJ1-1; tentative D call: TRBD1 (5 bases). The germline gives CDR1 SGHTA, CDR2 FQGTGA. CDR3 length equals 13 residues. V was clipped by 4 bases and J by 1 base, with 7 bases between them. The CDR3 DNA reads TGTGCCAGCAGCTCTACAGGGAACACTGAAGCTTTCTTT. It translates to CASSSTGNTEAFF.

The V gene is TRBV19, the J gene TRBJ2-5; TRBD2 agrees at 10 bases. V lost 6 bases, J lost 2 bases, and 9 bases stayed unmatched. Per germline, CDR1 LNHDA and CDR2 SQIVND (reference sequence). The CDR3 has 16 residues. CDR3 amino acids: CASRKLTSGQQETQYF. The CDR3 nucleotides read TGTGCCAGTAGGAAGCTGACTAGCGGGCAGCAAGAGACCCAGTACTTC. Full variable domain (remainder filled in from reference TRBV19 and TRBJ2-5): DGGITQSPKYLFRKEGQNVTLSCEQNLNHDAMYWYRQDPGQGLRLIYYSQIVNDFQKGDIAEGYSVSREKKESFPLTVTSAQKNPTAFYLCASRKLTSGQQETQYFGPGTRLLVL.

The sample holds one count of this clone. The gene calls are TRBV9 and TRBJ1-2; D not certain. V lost 0 bases to trimming and J lost 0 bases, with 9 bases between them. Germline values: CDR1 SGDLS, CDR2 YYNGEE. The CDR3 consists of 15 residues. In DNA form, the CDR3 reads TGTGCCAGCAGCGTAGCGGGAGGAGCTAACTATGGCTACACCTTC. Protein: CASSVAGGANYGYTF. Supplemented by reference TRBV9 and TRBJ1-2, the full variable domain reads DSGVTQTPKHLITATGQRVTLRCSPRSGDLSVYWYQQSLDQGLQFLIQYYNGEERAKGNILERFSAQQFPDLHSELNLSSLELGDSALYFCASSVAGGANYGYTFGSGTRLTVV.

The V and J genes are TRBV5-1 and TRBJ1-5; the D is unclear. Trimming took 0 bases from V and 4 from J, leaving 5 bases between them. The CDR3 spans 13 residues. CDR1 SGHRS and CDR2 YFSETQ come from the germline V gene. The CDR3 spells CASSLAPNQPQHF. The CDR3 DNA sequence: TGCGCCAGCAGCTTGGCCCCTAATCAGCCCCAGCATTTT.

The chain links TRBV5-1 to TRBJ1-2; 7 bases agree with TRBD1. V lost 0 bases, J lost 11 bases, and 16 bases stayed unmatched. The germline V gene has CDR1 SGHRS and CDR2 YFSETQ. This CDR3 spans 16 amino acids. The CDR3 loop is CASSLETLDRGQPYTF. DNA of the CDR3: TGCGCCAGCAGCTTGGAAACCTTAGACCGGGGACAGCCATACACCTTC. The whole variable domain, filled in from reference TRBV5-1 and TRBJ1-2, reads KAGVTQTPRYLIKTRGQQVTLSCSPISGHRSVSWYQQTPGQGLQFLFEYFSETQRNKGNFPGRFSGRQFSNSRSEMNVSTLELGDSALYLCASSLETLDRGQPYTFGSGTRLTVV.

The chain employs TRBV5-1 and TRBJ1-1, with a weak D call TRBD1 (6 bases). The germline CDR1 and CDR2 sequences are SGHRS and YFSETQ. The CDR3 is made up of 15 amino acids. V dropped 2 bases and J dropped 0 bases, with 11 bases sitting between them. For the CDR3, the DNA is TGCGCCAGCAGCTTAGTACAGGGTCTGAACACTGAAGCTTTCTTT. It translates to CASSLVQGLNTEAFF.

The V call is TRBV19, the J call TRBJ2-3; 8 bases are a match to TRBD2. The CDR3 loop spans 14 amino acids. The V segment lost 8 bases and the J segment 3 bases; nucleotides outside the gene matches: 7. The germline V gene has CDR1 LNHDA and CDR2 SQIVND (reference sequence). The CDR3 region has the DNA TGTGCCAGTTCTAGCGGGCGATTAACAGATACGCAGTATTTT. Translating gives CASSSGRLTDTQYF. The full variable domain, in which reference TRBV19 and TRBJ2-3 provide the parts outside the CDR3, is DGGITQSPKYLFRKEGQNVTLSCEQNLNHDAMYWYRQDPGQGLRLIYYSQIVNDFQKGDIAEGYSVSREKKESFPLTVTSAQKNPTAFYLCASSSGRLTDTQYFGPGTRLTVL.

This chain joins TRBV13 and TRBJ2-2; 7 nucleotides line up with TRBD2. V was pared by 5 bases and J by 6 bases, with 3 bases of the junction left unmatched. Germline V gives CDR1 PRHDT, CDR2 FYEKMQ (reference sequence). The CDR3 is made up of 13 amino acids. In DNA form, the CDR3 reads TGTGCCAGCAGCAGCCGGGGGGCCGGGGAGCTGTTTTTT. It specifies CASSSRGAGELFF. The full variable domain, with the rest looked up from reference TRBV13 and TRBJ2-2, is AAGVIQSPRHLIKEKRETATLKCYPIPRHDTVYWYQQGPGQDPQFLISFYEKMQSDKGSIPDRFSAQQFSDYHSELNMSSLELGDSALYFCASSSRGAGELFFGEGSRLTVL.

CDR3 nucleotides: TGTGCCAGCAGTTTATGGCGGGAGGCTGAAGATACGCAGTATTTT. This sequence encodes CASSLWREAEDTQYF. The chain links TRBV28 to TRBJ2-3; 8 bases line up with TRBD2. J lost 5 bases, V lost 0 bases, and 4 bases had no gene match. The CDR3 length is 15 residues. The germline gives CDR1 MDHEN, CDR2 SYDVKM. Filled out from reference TRBV28 and TRBJ2-3, the complete variable domain reads DVKVTQSSRYLVKRTGEKVFLECVQDMDHENMFWYRQDPGLGLRLIYFSYDVKMKEKGDIPEGYSVSREKKERFSLILESASTNQTSMYLCASSLWREAEDTQYFGPGTRLTVL.

The chain recombines TRBV14 with TRBJ2-5, with D hard to call. Trimming took 5 bases from V and 5 from J, leaving 12 bases between them. Germline lookup yields CDR1 SGHDN and CDR2 FVKESK. The CDR3 runs 13 residues. The CDR3 DNA reads TGTGCCAGCAGCGCCCCTAATGTGGAGACCCAGTACTTC. Its translation is CASSAPNVETQYF. The whole variable domain, filled in from reference TRBV14 and TRBJ2-5, reads EAGVTQFPSHSVIEKGQTVTLRCDPISGHDNLYWYRRVMGKEIKFLLHFVKESKQDESGMPNNRFLAERTGGTYSTLKVQPAELEDSGVYFCASSAPNVETQYFGPGTRLLVL.

V usage is TRBV18 and J usage is TRBJ2-3; 11 bases fit TRBD2. Germline V gives CDR1 KGHSH, CDR2 LQKENI. The length of the CDR3 is 18 residues. The J segment lost 0 bases and the V segment lost 3 bases, leaving 8 bases of the junction unmatched. The CDR3 nucleotides read TGTGCCAGCTCACCGACTAGCGGGAAAGGATCTAGCACAGATACGCAGTATTTT. Amino acids: CASSPTSGKGSSTDTQYF.

V is TRBV19 and J is TRBJ1-1; D unresolved. Trimming stripped 6 bases from V and 0 bases from J, with 14 bases between. The germline CDR1 and CDR2 sequences are LNHDA and SQIVND (reference sequence). The CDR3 spans 15 residues. The DNA of the CDR3 is TGTGCCAGTAGACGCCACGACACCTTGAACACTGAAGCTTTCTTT. Encoded protein: CASRRHDTLNTEAFF.

This clone was seen only a few times. J is TRBJ2-7 and V is TRBV7-8; 8 bases are shared with TRBD2. This CDR3 is 17 amino acids long. Germline values: CDR1 SGHVS, CDR2 FQNEAQ. With V trimmed by 3 bases and J by 1 base, 11 bases remained unmatched. CDR3 sequence (DNA): TGTGCCAGCAGCTTGACATTAGGGGCGGGAGGATCCTACGAGCAGTACTTC. Translating it yields CASSLTLGAGGSYEQYF.

The J gene is TRBJ2-5, the V gene TRBV29-1; no definite D call. The CDR3 extends over 11 amino acids. Germline V gives CDR1 SQVTM, CDR2 ANQGSEA. The ends were cut back, 5 bases at V and 5 bases at J, with 9 bases in the middle. The CDR3, as DNA: TGCAGCGTTTTAATCTTGGAGACCCAGTACTTC. It specifies CSVLILETQYF.